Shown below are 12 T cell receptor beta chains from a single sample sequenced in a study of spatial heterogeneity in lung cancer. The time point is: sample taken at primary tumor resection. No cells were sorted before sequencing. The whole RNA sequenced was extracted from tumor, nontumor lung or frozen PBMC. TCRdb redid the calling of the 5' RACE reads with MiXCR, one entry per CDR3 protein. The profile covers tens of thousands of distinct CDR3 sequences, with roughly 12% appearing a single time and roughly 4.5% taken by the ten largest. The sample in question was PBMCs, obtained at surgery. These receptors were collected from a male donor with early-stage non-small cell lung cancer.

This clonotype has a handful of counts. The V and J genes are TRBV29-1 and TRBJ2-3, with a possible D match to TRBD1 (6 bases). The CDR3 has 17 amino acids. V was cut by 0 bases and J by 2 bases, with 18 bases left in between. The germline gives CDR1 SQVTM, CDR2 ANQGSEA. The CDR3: CSVEDDWAGVNTDTQYF. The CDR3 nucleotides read TGCAGCGTTGAAGATGATTGGGCAGGGGTAAACACAGATACGCAGTATTTT.

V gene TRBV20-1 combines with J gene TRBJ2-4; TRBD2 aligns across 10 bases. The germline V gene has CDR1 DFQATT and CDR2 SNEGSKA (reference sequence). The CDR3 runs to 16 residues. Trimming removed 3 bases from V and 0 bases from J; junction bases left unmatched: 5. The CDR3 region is CSASGLAELAKNIQYF. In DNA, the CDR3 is TGCAGTGCTAGTGGACTAGCGGAACTAGCCAAAAACATTCAGTACTTC.

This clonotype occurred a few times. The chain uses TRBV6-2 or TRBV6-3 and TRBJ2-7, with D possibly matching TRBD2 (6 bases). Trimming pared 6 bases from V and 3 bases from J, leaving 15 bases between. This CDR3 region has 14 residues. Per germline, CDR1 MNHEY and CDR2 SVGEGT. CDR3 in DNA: TGTGCCAGCAGAAATCCCGGGACTTACTACGAGCAGTACTTC. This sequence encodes CASRNPGTYYEQYF.

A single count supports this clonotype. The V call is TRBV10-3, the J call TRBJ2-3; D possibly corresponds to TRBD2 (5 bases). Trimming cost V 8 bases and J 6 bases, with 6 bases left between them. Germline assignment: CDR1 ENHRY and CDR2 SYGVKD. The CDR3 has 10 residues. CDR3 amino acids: CAIGEDTQYF. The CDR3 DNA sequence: TGTGCCATCGGGGAGGATACGCAGTATTTT.

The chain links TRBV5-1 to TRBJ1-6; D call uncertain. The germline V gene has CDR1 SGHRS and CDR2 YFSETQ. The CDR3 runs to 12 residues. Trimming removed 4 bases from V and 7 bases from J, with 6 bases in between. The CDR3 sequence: CASSENNSPLHF. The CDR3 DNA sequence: TGCGCCAGCAGCGAAAACAATTCACCCCTCCACTTT.

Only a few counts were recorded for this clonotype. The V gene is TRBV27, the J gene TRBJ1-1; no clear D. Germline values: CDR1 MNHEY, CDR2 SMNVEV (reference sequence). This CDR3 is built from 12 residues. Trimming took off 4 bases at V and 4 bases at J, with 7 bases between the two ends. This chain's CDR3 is CASSSQPTEAFF. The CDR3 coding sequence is TGTGCCAGCAGTTCCCAGCCCACTGAAGCTTTCTTT.

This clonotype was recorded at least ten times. The CDR3 here is CASDPGQTSNQPQHF. The CDR3 DNA reads as TGTGCCAGTGACCCGGGACAGACCAGCAATCAGCCCCAGCATTTT. J is TRBJ1-5 and V is TRBV19, with TRBD1 matching over 7 bases. This CDR3 contains 15 residues. Germline V lookup: CDR1 LNHDA, CDR2 SQIVND (reference sequence). The V and J ends lost 8 bases and 1 base, in that order; junction bases with no gene match: 8. The full variable domain, rest sourced from reference TRBV19 and TRBJ1-5, is DGGITQSPKYLFRKEGQNVTLSCEQNLNHDAMYWYRQDPGQGLRLIYYSQIVNDFQKGDIAEGYSVSREKKESFPLTVTSAQKNPTAFYLCASDPGQTSNQPQHFGDGTRLSIL.

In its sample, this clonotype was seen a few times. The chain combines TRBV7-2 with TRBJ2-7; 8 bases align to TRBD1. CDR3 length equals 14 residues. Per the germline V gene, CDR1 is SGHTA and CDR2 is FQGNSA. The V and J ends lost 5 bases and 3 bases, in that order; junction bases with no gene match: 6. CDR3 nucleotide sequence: TGTGCCAGCAGCCCCCAGGGGGCTTTCTACGAGCAGTACTTC. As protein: CASSPQGAFYEQYF.

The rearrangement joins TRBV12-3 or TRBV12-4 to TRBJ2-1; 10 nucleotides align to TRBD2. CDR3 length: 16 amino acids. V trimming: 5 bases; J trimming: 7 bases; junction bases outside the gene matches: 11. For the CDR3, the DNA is TGTGCCAGCAGTCCCCTGCTAGCGGGGGCCCTAAATGAGCAGTTCTTC. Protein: CASSPLLAGALNEQFF.

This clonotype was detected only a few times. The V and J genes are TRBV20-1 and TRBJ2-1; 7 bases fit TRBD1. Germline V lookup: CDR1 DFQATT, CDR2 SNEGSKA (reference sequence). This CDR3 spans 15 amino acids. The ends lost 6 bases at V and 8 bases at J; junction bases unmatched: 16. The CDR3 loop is CSAQGVAWKGDEQFF. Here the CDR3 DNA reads TGCAGTGCCCAGGGGGTAGCGTGGAAGGGGGATGAGCAGTTCTTC.

CDR3 in amino acids: CASSAGGAGDTQYF. CDR3 coding DNA: TGTGCCAGCAGCGCCGGGGGGGCCGGAGATACGCAGTATTTT. The V and J genes are TRBV9 and TRBJ2-3, with 8 bases fitting TRBD2. The CDR3 covers 14 residues. The V gene's germline CDR1 is SGDLS and CDR2 YYNGEE. The ends lost 3 bases at V and 5 bases at J; junction bases unmatched: 5.

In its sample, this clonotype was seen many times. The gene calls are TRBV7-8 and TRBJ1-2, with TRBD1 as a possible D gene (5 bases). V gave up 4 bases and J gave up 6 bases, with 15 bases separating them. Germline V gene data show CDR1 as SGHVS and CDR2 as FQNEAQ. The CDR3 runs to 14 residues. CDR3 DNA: TGTGCCAGCAGCTCGAGGACACCCGAGGATGGCTACACCTTC. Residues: CASSSRTPEDGYTF.